These 30 T cell receptor beta chains were sequenced from one sample in a study of CD8+CD57+ T cells in acquired aplastic anemia. It was genomic DNA that served as the template for profiling TCR beta VDJ and CDR3. Each CDR3 protein gets one entry after TCRdb re-called the reads with MiXCR. The sample lists about 190,000 distinct CDR3 sequences, around three fifths occurring once. The sequencing input was sorted CD4+, CD8+, or CD8+CD57+ T cells (not recorded which) from PBMCs. The receptors stem from a human donor with severe aplastic anemia or a healthy control (not recorded which).

The V and J genes are TRBV12-3 or TRBV12-4 and TRBJ1-5, with no clear D. The V and J ends lost 4 bases and 0 bases respectively, with 13 bases between them. The CDR3 has 16 residues. The CDR3 loop is CASSSGGPYSNQPQHF. DNA for the CDR3: TGTGCCAGCAGTTCTGGAGGGCCTTATAGCAATCAGCCCCAGCATTTT.

The chain is built from TRBV10-2 and TRBJ2-7, with TRBD1 matching 8 bases. Germline V gene lookup returns CDR1 WSHSY and CDR2 SAAADI. The CDR3 is 16 residues long. V shed 6 bases, J shed 7 bases, and the junction held 17 bases outside the gene matches. DNA for the CDR3: TGCGCCAGCAGCGGGCCGGGACAGGAAGGGCCCTTTGAGCAGTACTTC. It codes for CASSGPGQEGPFEQYF.

The V call is TRBV7-3, the J call TRBJ2-1; either TRBD1 or TRBD2 may fit D (5 bases each). V was pared by 3 bases and J by 8 bases, with 20 bases between. Germline values: CDR1 SGHTA, CDR2 FQGTGA. The CDR3 runs to 16 residues. CDR3 in amino acids: CASSFRPGPRPDEQFF. Here the CDR3 DNA reads TGTGCCAGCAGCTTCAGACCGGGACCCCGTCCGGATGAGCAGTTCTTC.

The genes are TRBV10-2 and TRBJ2-7; 7 nucleotides line up with TRBD2. With 6 bases clipped from V and 0 bases from J, the junction kept 5 bases outside the gene matches. Germline CDR1 is WSHSY and CDR2 is SAAADI. The CDR3 has 14 amino acids. The CDR3 loop reads CASRASGLSYEQYF. CDR3 in DNA: TGCGCCAGCAGGGCTAGCGGACTCTCCTACGAGCAGTACTTC.

The chain links TRBV19 to TRBJ2-5; no clear D. Trimming removed 0 bases at V and 5 bases at J, with 22 bases between. Germline V gene data show CDR1 as LNHDA and CDR2 as SQIVND (reference sequence). The CDR3 has 18 amino acids. The CDR3 DNA follows: TGTGCCAGTAGTATAGATCTTTTTGGGCCAGTCGACCCGGAGACCCAGTACTTC. Encoded protein: CASSIDLFGPVDPETQYF.

To note about this clonotype: A junction end diverges from the germline sequence, so it may reflect a read error. The chain has TRBV2 and TRBJ1-3; D is ambiguous. Germline CDR1 reads SNHLY; CDR2 reads FYNNEI. The CDR3 loop spans 14 amino acids. CDR3 nucleotides: TGTGCCAGCAGTGTTGAGCAGTCTGGAAACACCATATACTTT. Its protein is CASSVEQSGNTIYF.

This clonotype has only a few counts. The chain is built from TRBV20-1 and TRBJ2-3; 7 bases fit TRBD2. The CDR3 sequence is 13 residues long. Trimming at V came to 7 bases and at J to 1 base, leaving 5 bases not matched to a gene. The germline CDR1 and CDR2 sequences are DFQATT and SNEGSKA (reference sequence). CDR3 sequence: CSEEGLGTDTQYF. As DNA, the CDR3 is TGCAGTGAAGAAGGACTAGGCACAGATACGCAGTATTTT.

Worth noting for this clonotype: At one end, the junction sequence differs from germline, possibly due to a read error. The genes are TRBV9 and TRBJ1-1, with unresolved D. The CDR3 contains 13 residues. From germline, CDR1 is SGDLS and CDR2 YYNGEE. CDR3 amino acids: CASSVEPGTKAFF. DNA for the CDR3: TGTGCCAGCAGCGTAGAGCCAGGCACTAAAGCTTTCTTT.

This clonotype has a handful of counts. The chain links TRBV5-5 to TRBJ1-2, with D possibly being TRBD1 (5 bases). Germline loops: CDR1 SGHKS, CDR2 YYEKEE (reference sequence). Trimming removed 2 bases at V and 2 bases at J, with 13 bases between. The CDR3 has 15 residues. The chain's CDR3 is CASSLRDSGNYGYTF. The CDR3 DNA reads as TGTGCCAGCAGCTTAAGAGACAGCGGAAACTATGGCTACACCTTC. The full variable domain, rest sourced from reference TRBV5-5 and TRBJ1-2, is DAGVTQSPTHLIKTRGQQVTLRCSPISGHKSVSWYQQVLGQGPQFIFQYYEKEERGRGNFPDRFSARQFPNYSSELNVNALLLGDSALYLCASSLRDSGNYGYTFGSGTRLTVV.

CDR3 in DNA: TGCAGTGCGGGGACTAGCGGGGGGAACACCGGGGAGCTGTTTTTT. This codes for CSAGTSGGNTGELFF. This chain links TRBV20-1 with TRBJ2-2, with 14 bases identical to TRBD2. The CDR3 has 15 amino acids. Germline lookup yields CDR1 DFQATT and CDR2 SNEGSKA (reference sequence). The J segment lost 1 base and the V segment lost 6 bases, leaving 1 base of the junction unmatched.

The V and J genes are TRBV12-3 or TRBV12-4 and TRBJ1-6, with D perhaps matching TRBD1 (6 bases). The CDR3 has 14 amino acids. V lost 3 bases and J 7 bases, leaving 10 bases between the germline ends. Here the CDR3 reads CASSLSGENSPLHF. In DNA, the CDR3 is TGTGCCAGCAGTTTGTCAGGGGAGAATTCACCCCTCCACTTT.

The J gene is TRBJ1-1, the V gene TRBV12-3 or TRBV12-4; 11 bases are a match to TRBD1. Unmatched junction bases numbered 10, after V lost 6 bases and J lost 4 bases. This CDR3 comprises 16 residues. The CDR3 bases are TGTGCCAGCAGGACCACCGGGACAGGGGGTCGCACTGAAGCTTTCTTT. It codes for CASRTTGTGGRTEAFF.

J is TRBJ1-1 and V is TRBV6-5; D gene uncertain. This CDR3 is built from 14 residues. The V end lost 2 bases, the J end lost 0 bases, and 7 bases lay between the germline ends. Looked up from germline, CDR1 is MNHEY and CDR2 is SVGAGI. The CDR3 region is CASSYESMNTEAFF. The CDR3 DNA is TGTGCCAGCAGTTACGAGAGCATGAACACTGAAGCTTTCTTT.

This clonotype was seen a handful of times. The CDR3 coding sequence is TGTGCCAGCAGCTTACCCAGGACAGGGCTTAGCTACGAGCAGTACTTC. It specifies CASSLPRTGLSYEQYF. The chain uses TRBV7-9 and TRBJ2-7, with 8 bases lining up with TRBD1. Germline V gene data show CDR1 as SEHNR and CDR2 as FQNEAQ (reference sequence). V was clipped by 2 bases and J by 3 bases; unmatched bases: 9. The CDR3 runs to 16 residues.

A word on this clonotype: A much more abundant neighbour one base away suggests this may be a read error. CDR3 protein: CANSPLLQGEQFF. The DNA of the CDR3 is TGTGCCAACAGCCCCTTACTACAGGGTGAGCAGTTCTTC. This chain joins TRBV9 and TRBJ2-1; D is possibly TRBD1 (6 bases). The CDR3 loop spans 13 amino acids. The V gene's germline CDR1 is SGDLS and CDR2 YYNGEE. The complete variable domain, with remaining parts taken from reference TRBV9 and TRBJ2-1, reads DSGVTQTPKHLITATGQRVTLRCSPRSGDLSVYWYQQSLDQGLQFLIQYYNGEERAKGNILERFSAQQFPDLHSELNLSSLELGDSALYFCANSPLLQGEQFFGPGTRLTVL.

A remark on this clonotype: One end of the junction does not line up with germline, which may come from a read error. The chain carries TRBV7-2 and TRBJ1-6; the match to TRBD1 covers 7 bases. Germline CDR1 reads SGHTA; CDR2 reads FQGNSA. The CDR3 covers 15 residues. CDR3 bases: TGTGCCAGCAGCTTAGGGGCGGCACAGGGGTCACTCCTCCACTTT. Encoded protein: CASSLGAAQGSLLHF.

This clonotype has only a few counts. The rearrangement links TRBV2 to TRBJ2-7; either TRBD1 or TRBD2 may fit D (6 bases each). V was pared by 6 bases and J by 2 bases, with 11 bases between. This CDR3 has 13 amino acids. CDR1 and CDR2 from the germline V gene are SNHLY and FYNNEI. CDR3 amino acids: CASRTGATYEQYF. The DNA of the CDR3 is TGTGCCAGCAGAACGGGGGCCACCTACGAGCAGTACTTC. The whole variable domain, filled in from reference TRBV2 and TRBJ2-7, reads EPEVTQTPSHQVTQMGQEVILRCVPISNHLYFYWYRQILGQKVEFLVSFYNNEISEKSEIFDDQFSVERPDGSNFTLKIRSTKLEDSAMYFCASRTGATYEQYFGPGTRLTVT.

The chain recombines TRBV9 with TRBJ1-1; TRBD1 is a possible D gene (5 bases). The ends were cut back, 3 bases at V and 8 bases at J, with 11 bases in the middle. Germline V CDR1 and CDR2: SGDLS, YYNGEE. CDR3 length: 12 residues. In nucleotides, the CDR3 is TGTGCCAGCAGCGGAGGGACTACAGAAGCTTTCTTT. This gives the protein CASSGGTTEAFF. Full variable domain (missing parts from reference TRBV9 and TRBJ1-1): DSGVTQTPKHLITATGQRVTLRCSPRSGDLSVYWYQQSLDQGLQFLIQYYNGEERAKGNILERFSAQQFPDLHSELNLSSLELGDSALYFCASSGGTTEAFFGQGTRLTVV.

This chain uses TRBV20-1 with TRBJ2-3, with 11 positions matching TRBD2. V shed 5 bases and J 4 bases; nucleotides not matched to a gene: 5. This CDR3 spans 14 amino acids. Germline V gives CDR1 DFQATT, CDR2 SNEGSKA (reference sequence). The CDR3 sequence: CSADLAGGADTQYF. In DNA, the CDR3 is TGCAGTGCTGACCTAGCGGGAGGCGCAGATACGCAGTATTTT.

This clonotype appeared a few times. The chain joins TRBV27 to TRBJ2-7, with D perhaps TRBD2 (6 bases). This CDR3 region has 15 residues. Per the germline V gene, CDR1 is MNHEY and CDR2 is SMNVEV (reference sequence). V shed 7 bases and J shed 4 bases, with 20 bases lying between them. The DNA of the CDR3 is TGTGCCAGCAAAACCCTGGGACTCAAAAGTTACGAGCAGTACTTC. Encoded protein: CASKTLGLKSYEQYF.

This clonotype was observed at least ten times. The V gene is TRBV27, the J gene TRBJ2-7; no reliable D call. CDR3 length equals 14 residues. V was shortened by 5 bases and J by 1 base, with 12 bases between the two germline ends. The V gene's germline CDR1 is MNHEY and CDR2 SMNVEV (reference sequence). The CDR3 here is CASSLRSLSYEQYF. CDR3 nucleotide sequence: TGTGCCAGCAGTCTTCGATCGTTATCCTACGAGCAGTACTTC.

Comments on this clonotype: Here the CDR3 omits its conserved ending phenylalanine or tryptophan, so a read error is the likely source. The gene calls are TRBV29-1 and TRBJ2-7; the match to TRBD2 covers 9 bases. Germline CDR1 and CDR2: SQVTM and ANQGSEA. Trimming at V came to 4 bases and at J to 6 bases, leaving 7 bases not matched to a gene. This CDR3 has 13 amino acids. CDR3 in amino acids: CSVVGTSTIEQYL. Here the CDR3 DNA reads TGCAGCGTTGTGGGGACTAGCACCATCGAGCAGTACCTC.

The chain is built from TRBV29-1 and TRBJ2-7; D could derive from TRBD1 or TRBD2 (5 bases each). Germline CDR1 is SQVTM and CDR2 is ANQGSEA. Trimming left V 5 bases short and J 1 base short, with 9 bases between. The CDR3 covers 12 residues. The CDR3 is CSVWDGSYEQYF. The CDR3 nucleotides read TGCAGCGTTTGGGACGGGTCCTACGAGCAGTACTTC.

Notes on this clonotype: The CDR3 carries no conserved terminal phenylalanine or tryptophan, so it likely arises from a read error. The DNA is omitted, as the CDR3 cannot be located on it reliably, and the CDR3 follows TCRdb's listing. The chain uses TRBV7-9 and TRBJ1-6. CDR1 SEHNR and CDR2 FQNEAQ come from the germline V gene (reference sequence). 8 amino acids form the CDR3, both terminal residues included. The CDR3: CASSLGAA.

The chain carries TRBV11-1 and TRBJ1-6, with D possibly matching TRBD1 (5 bases). CDR3 length equals 15 residues. From germline, CDR1 is SGHAT and CDR2 FQDESV (reference sequence). V lost 5 bases to trimming and J lost 9 bases, with 17 bases between them. CDR3 sequence: CASSTARGFVSPLHF. The CDR3, as DNA: TGTGCCAGCAGCACCGCCCGGGGCTTTGTTTCACCCCTCCACTTT.

Concerning this clonotype: A read error may be the cause here, since a much bigger clone is one base away. This is likely a read error, given that the CDR3 carries no conserved phenylalanine or tryptophan at its end. This rearrangement joins TRBV10-3 to TRBJ2-7; TRBD2 might be the D (5 bases). The CDR3 sequence is 12 residues long. Germline lookup yields CDR1 ENHRY and CDR2 SYGVKD. DNA for the CDR3: TGTGCCAGCAGTTCCACGGGGTACGAGCAGTACCTC. It specifies CASSSTGYEQYL.

The rearrangement joins TRBV7-2 to TRBJ1-5; 8 bases map to TRBD1. Germline-derived CDR1 and CDR2 are SGHTA and FQGNSA. J gave up 8 bases and V 5 bases, and 8 bases lay outside the gene matches. This CDR3 comprises 14 residues. The CDR3 region has the DNA TGTGCCAGCAGCCAGACAGGGGTCGGGGAGCCCCAGCATTTT. Translating gives CASSQTGVGEPQHF.

Only a few counts were recorded for this clonotype. The chain uses TRBV10-2 and TRBJ1-2; D not resolved. V lost 3 bases, J lost 8 bases, and 16 bases lay in between. Germline lookup yields CDR1 WSHSY and CDR2 SAAADI. This CDR3 has 14 residues. The CDR3 DNA sequence: TGCGCCAGCAGTGACGAGGGTTGGGTTAGCGGCTACACCTTC. This translates into CASSDEGWVSGYTF.

In regard to this clonotype: The conserved closing phenylalanine or tryptophan is absent in this CDR3, likely reflecting a read error. CDR3 sequence reads: CASTRAADYGYTL. In DNA form, the CDR3 reads TGTGCCAGCACCCGGGCGGCGGATTATGGCTACACCCTC. The genes are TRBV7-9 and TRBJ1-2; unclear D gene. The CDR3 totals 13 residues. Germline CDR1 SEHNR, CDR2 FQNEAQ (reference sequence). Trimming cost V 7 bases and J 5 bases, with 14 bases left between them.

This rearrangement joins TRBV15 to TRBJ2-5; D tentatively fits TRBD1 or TRBD2 (6 bases each). Trimming pared 0 bases from V and 6 bases from J, leaving 26 bases between. The CDR3 has 19 residues. Germline-derived CDR1 and CDR2 are LNHNV and YYDKDF (reference sequence). Here the CDR3 DNA reads TGTGCCACCAGCAGAGATTCAGTAGGAACCCTCGGGGGCGGGAAGACCCAGTACTTC. Translation gives CATSRDSVGTLGGGKTQYF.